The sequence of this T cell receptor (beta chain) was determined in a study of blood T cell repertoires in COVID-19. Study information: In each case, the material was cDNA or gDNA derived from T cells, B-cell-depleted T cells, or PBMCs.

Original analysis: Quantification of nucleated cells was approximated via reference gene primer amplification. Sequenced by immunoSEQ multiplex PCR; TCRdb stores in-frame clones only, minus some. Clonal size and the V and J genes are those of that table, whereas D and trimming came from the DNA. This sample has around 220,000 clones, with 84% found just once. This CDR3 is 12 amino acids long. V dropped 4 bases and J dropped 7; count of bases not matched to a gene: 3. Germline CDR1 and CDR2: LGHDT and YNNKEL (reference sequence). J is TRBJ1-1 and V is TRBV3-1 (or the pseudogene TRBV3-2); TRBD1 matches at 7 bases. The sample comprised peripheral blood. The receptor was derived from a man aged 25-45 years with active or convalescent COVID-19. CDR3 amino acids: CASSRGTVEAFF. The CDR3 DNA reads as TGTGCCAGCAGCCGGGGGACAGTTGAAGCTTTCTTT.